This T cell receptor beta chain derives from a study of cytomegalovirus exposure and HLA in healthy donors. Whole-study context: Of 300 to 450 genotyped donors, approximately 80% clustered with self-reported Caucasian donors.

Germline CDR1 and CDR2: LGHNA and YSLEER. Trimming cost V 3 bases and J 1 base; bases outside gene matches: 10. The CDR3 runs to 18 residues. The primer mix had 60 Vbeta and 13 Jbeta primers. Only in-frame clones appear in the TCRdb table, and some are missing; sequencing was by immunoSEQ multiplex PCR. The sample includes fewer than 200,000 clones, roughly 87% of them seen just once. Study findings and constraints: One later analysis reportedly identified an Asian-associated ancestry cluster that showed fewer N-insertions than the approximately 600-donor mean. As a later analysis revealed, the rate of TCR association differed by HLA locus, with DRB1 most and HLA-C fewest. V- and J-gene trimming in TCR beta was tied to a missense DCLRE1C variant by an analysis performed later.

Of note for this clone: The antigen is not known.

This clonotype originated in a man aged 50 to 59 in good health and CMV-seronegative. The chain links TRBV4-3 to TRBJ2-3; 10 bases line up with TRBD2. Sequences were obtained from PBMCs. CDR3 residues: CASSQGFSGGPRTDTQYF. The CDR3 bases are TGCGCCAGCAGCCAGGGGTTTAGCGGGGGGCCGCGCACAGATACGCAGTATTTT.